Shown below are 2 T cell receptor beta chains from a single sample sequenced in a study of cytomegalovirus exposure and HLA in healthy donors. It was with 60 Vbeta and 13 Jbeta primers that the PCR ran. Measured with immunoSEQ multiplex PCR; TCRdb has only the in-frame clones, and not every one. The sample yields more than 150,000 clones, 83% seen once. Sequences were obtained from PBMCs. These receptors were collected from a middle-aged man in good health and CMV-seronegative.

This clone was seen more than once but under ten times. The chain has TRBV6-6 and TRBJ2-5; tentatively, D is TRBD1 (5 bases). Trimming left V 5 bases short and J 5 bases short, with 18 bases between. The germline gives CDR1 MNHNY, CDR2 SVGAGI (reference sequence). The CDR3 runs to 15 residues. CDR3 amino acids: CASSLAAGSGETQYF. The CDR3 bases are TGTGCCAGCAGTCTGGCGGCAGGGTCGGGCGAGACCCAGTACTTC.

The rearrangement uses TRBV5-1 and TRBJ1-6; 9 bases match TRBD1. The V and J ends lost 0 bases and 1 base, in that order; junction bases with no gene match: 8. The CDR3 is 19 residues long. The V gene's germline CDR1 is SGHRS and CDR2 YFSETQ. CDR3 in amino acids: CASSLGGQGSWSYNSPLHF. DNA of the CDR3: TGCGCCAGCAGCTTGGGGGGACAGGGCTCATGGTCCTATAATTCACCCCTCCACTTT. Together with reference TRBV5-1 and TRBJ1-6, the CDR3 gives the full variable domain: KAGVTQTPRYLIKTRGQQVTLSCSPISGHRSVSWYQQTPGQGLQFLFEYFSETQRNKGNFPGRFSGRQFSNSRSEMNVSTLELGDSALYLCASSLGGQGSWSYNSPLHFGNGTRLTVT.